This T cell receptor (beta chain) was recorded in a study of T-cell reconstitution after alpha-beta-depleted transplantation in children (dated by TCRdb to about 2016). Regarding the research as a whole: T-cell immune reconstitution after TCRalphabeta/CD19-depleted allogeneic hematopoietic cell transplantation in children was quantitatively tracked in the study by means of TCR repertoire profiling.

Here is what the overall study found, with its caveats: Over the following months the frequencies of hyperexpanded clones went down, and after one year T-cell counts and TCRbeta diversity were mostly credited to newly produced T cells. About two months after transplant, the apparently early recovery of alphabetaT-cell counts reportedly depended on just several hundred clones that had expanded rapidly and came from non-depleted graft cells. In some patients, the high TCRbeta diversity seen at day 60 was put down to recipient T cells and intrathymic progenitors that had survived conditioning.

Library method: PCR. Sequencer: Illumina HiSeq 2500. To normalize quantification of the TCRbeta repertoire, the TCR libraries were built with molecular barcoding that relied on unique molecular identifiers. TCRdb cleaned the public reads at Q25 with fastp, built clones with MiXCR and kept in-frame beta chains. Each CDR3 protein appears once, grouped with its most common genes and DNA. The sample table records about 70,000 distinct CDR3 sequences; roughly 10% of these occur just once. The top ten clones comprise approximately 13% of the sample. Sample treatment or condition, as interpreted from the label and publication: allogeneic hematopoietic cell transplantation with graft depleted of TCRalphabeta T cells and CD19 B cells. Transplant recipients were children who received TCRalphabeta/CD19-depleted allogeneic hematopoietic cell grafts. In this sample, this clonotype turned up many times. Which antigen it targets is not known. Per-base quality was not reported, and no clone a single base away is much larger than it.

In the germline V gene, CDR1 corresponds to SGHRS and CDR2 to YFSETQ. Counted from cysteine to phenylalanine, this CDR3 has 15 amino acids. The DNA shown is the 45-base CDR3, in frame from base 1. V is clipped by 3 bases and J by 5 bases, and the sequence between their germline boundaries is 17 bases long. The chain joins TRBV5-1 to TRBJ1-2; matching of 6 bases hints at TRBD1 as the D gene. The source was PBMCs, collected before TCRalphabeta/CD19-depleted stem cell transplant. The clonotype was recovered from a boy aged 5 to 17 with acute myeloid leukemia, due to receive a stem cell transplant. The DNA sequence is as follows: TGCGCCAGCAGCTCCATCCCGGGGGACAAGTATGGCTACACCTTC. Its protein reads: CASSSIPGDKYGYTF.